This T cell receptor beta chain emerged from a study of post-analysis software for immune sequencing data. Overall study context: The disease courses spanned relapsing-remitting, secondary progressive and progressive-relapsing forms of multiple sclerosis. Overall study results and limits: Relative to controls, patients with multiple sclerosis showed significantly lower normalized Chao1 diversity.

This clonotype was seen a few times. What it recognizes is unknown. Sequencing libraries made from TCR beta cDNA carried unique molecular identifiers. Once about 0.95 to 10 million T cells were used, hundreds of thousands of cDNA molecules resulted. TCRdb redid the calling of the PCR reads with MiXCR, one entry per CDR3 protein. The sample lists about 200,000 distinct CDR3 sequences; 29% were seen once. The sample comprised blood. This receptor was obtained from a girl aged 2 to 17 with multiple sclerosis.

CDR3 in DNA: TGTGCCAGCACTGTATGGGGAGACCCCCCCCGGGGAGAGCAGTACTTC. Encoded protein: CASTVWGDPPRGEQYF. The chain links TRBV6-6 to TRBJ2-7; TRBD2 might be the D (5 bases). This CDR3 spans 16 amino acids. Germline CDR1 MNHNY, CDR2 SVGAGI (reference sequence). Between the trimmed V and J ends, which lost 7 bases and 7 bases, there was a span of 26 bases.